This T cell receptor (beta chain) is drawn from a study of post-analysis software for immune sequencing data (dated by TCRdb to the mid-2010s). The study in broad terms: Relapsing-remitting, secondary progressive and progressive-relapsing multiple sclerosis were recorded as disease courses, and subtype annotation was lacking for some patients. The patient repertoires were compared against about a dozen previously published healthy control repertoires obtained from donors aged roughly 6 to 25 years. A subset of samples was prepared in parallel using single-end sample barcoding, then pooled and co-amplified after Illumina adapter ligation. Study-wide findings and limitations: Significantly higher frequencies in patients than in controls were found for roughly 5 TRBV segments, including TRBV5-6, TRBV5-1 and TRBV20-1. The control group was slightly older than the multiple sclerosis patient group. Direct clustering with F measure showed strong co-clustering of samples prepared in the same batch, prompting a batch-effect correction. Significantly lower normalized Chao1 diversity was found in multiple sclerosis patients than in controls, suggesting substantial peripheral T-cell clonal expansion.

A note on this clonotype: This clone's antigen is unknown. No quality values exist for individual bases; no much larger clone is one base distant.

Reading the germline V gene gives CDR1 MNHNS and CDR2 SASEGT. V and J lose 7 bases and 8 bases, and a span of 18 bases separates them. There are 14 amino acids in the CDR3, from cysteine to phenylalanine inclusive. Of the read, only the CDR3 DNA is kept; its 42 bases are in frame from base 1. To demonstrate the VDJtools post-analysis software, the study profiled TCR beta repertoires from the peripheral blood of about 13 young patients with multiple sclerosis. The patients with multiple sclerosis were children and adolescents between roughly 6 and 16 years of age. The library was produced with PCR. The sequencing machine was an Illumina HiSeq 2500. To reduce PCR and sequencing biases, unique molecular identifiers were incorporated into the TCR beta cDNA libraries. Per 1 to 10 million input T cells, roughly 500,000 cDNA molecules were obtained, such that each molecule approximated one T cell. The patient libraries were prepared and sequenced using the same protocol as the earlier healthy control dataset. Within a given batch, samples were prepared together, multiplexed and sequenced on the same HiSeq lane. The authors' analysis ran thus. Raw barcoded reads were processed with MIGEC, and single-read molecular identifier groups were discarded before consensus assembly and CDR3 extraction. VDJtools was used for post-analysis of the clonotype tables, with diversity normalized by down-sampling every dataset to the smallest sample size. In repertoire overlap clustering, CDR3 amino acid sequences, but not nucleotide sequences, were matched to correct batch-related cross-sample contamination. TCRdb's own reprocessing of the public reads used fastp at Q25 and MiXCR and kept productive beta chains. Here each entry gathers all rows of one CDR3 protein and keeps the most common genes and DNA. TCRdb, not the authors, supplied the V and J calls. Across this sample there are roughly 800,000 distinct CDR3 sequences, with 25% to 30% seen only once. Jointly, the top ten make up around 0.56% of the sample.

The chain is assembled from TRBV6-1 and TRBJ1-5, with no D gene named confidently. The receptor was derived from a girl between 10 and 17 years old with multiple sclerosis. Input material: blood. The CDR3 here reads CASNLFDPTEPQHF. Read as DNA, the sequence is TGTGCCAGCAATTTATTCGACCCGACGGAGCCCCAGCATTTT.